This T cell receptor (beta chain) was found in a study of blood T cells in healthy people across ages. The germline gives CDR1 SGHAT, CDR2 FQNNGV. V lost 4 bases, J lost 0 bases, and 7 bases stayed unmatched. The CDR3 consists of 16 residues. For the second PCR, which ran for roughly 6 to 11 cycles, a sample-barcoded 5' primer and a J-beta primer mix were used. In TCRdb, the 5' RACE reads were re-called with MiXCR into one record per CDR3 protein. The sample holds about 1.8 million distinct CDR3 sequences, roughly 49% seen once. Sequencing was done on a sample of blood. V usage is TRBV11-2 and J usage is TRBJ2-3, with 7 positions matching TRBD1. This TCR was sampled from a woman in her 40s in good health. CDR3: CASSYGTAPSTDTQYF. CDR3 bases: TGTGCCAGCAGCTACGGGACAGCTCCTAGCACAGATACGCAGTATTTT.